This T cell receptor (beta chain) was recorded in a study of T-cell reconstitution after alpha-beta-depleted transplantation in children. TCRbeta library construction was performed incorporating unique molecular identifiers. MiXCR, run by TCRdb on the PCR reads, gives a single entry per CDR3 protein. The table has 450,000 to 600,000 distinct CDR3 sequences, roughly 18% seen once. Germline CDR1 and CDR2: DFQATT and SNEGSKA (reference sequence). Trimming cost V 8 bases and J 2 bases, with 19 bases left between them. The CDR3 contains 14 residues. This specimen consisted of PBMCs from the stem cell graft donor, obtained from the stem cell graft. The V and J genes are TRBV20-1 and TRBJ2-7, with a possible D match to TRBD2 (5 bases). This TCR derives from a human donor who donated a stem cell graft to a child with acute lymphoblastic leukemia. In nucleotides, the CDR3 is TGCAGTTCAGCAGACTACACCCACGCCTACGAGCAGTACTTC. This codes for CSSADYTHAYEQYF.